Sequencing of this T cell receptor beta chain was carried out in a study of blood T cell repertoires in COVID-19. The CDR3 is 16 residues long. Germline loops: CDR1 SGHRS, CDR2 YFSETQ. V shed 0 bases and J shed 5 bases, with 15 bases lying between them. Profiled with immunoSEQ multiplex PCR; TCRdb holds only in-frame clones, not every one. The sample yields about 100,000 clones, about nine tenths seen once. This clonotype originated in a young man with acute or convalescent COVID-19. Sequencing was carried out using peripheral blood. V is TRBV5-1 and J is TRBJ2-1, with D perhaps TRBD2 (6 bases). CDR3 DNA sequence: TGCGCCAGCAGCTTGGCCGCGAGACTAGTCCACAATGAGCAGTTCTTC. Its translation is CASSLAARLVHNEQFF.